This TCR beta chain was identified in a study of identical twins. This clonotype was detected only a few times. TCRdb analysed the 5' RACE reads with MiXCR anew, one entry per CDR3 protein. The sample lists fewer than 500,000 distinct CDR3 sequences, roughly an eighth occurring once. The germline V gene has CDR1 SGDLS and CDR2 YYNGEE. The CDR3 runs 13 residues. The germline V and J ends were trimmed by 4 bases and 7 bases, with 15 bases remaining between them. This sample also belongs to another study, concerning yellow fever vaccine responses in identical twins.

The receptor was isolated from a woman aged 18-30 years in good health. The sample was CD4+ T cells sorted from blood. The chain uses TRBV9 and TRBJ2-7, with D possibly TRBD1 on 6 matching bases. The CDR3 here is CASSPTTGPEQYF. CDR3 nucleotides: TGTGCCAGCAGCCCAACGACAGGTCCAGAGCAGTACTTC.